This TCR beta chain comes out of a study of T cell changes during pregnancy in multiple sclerosis. Clones were sequenced by immunoSEQ multiplex PCR, and TCRdb holds only the in-frame ones, with some missing. The sample has over 70,000 clones, less than 95% seen once. The CDR3 runs 14 residues. Germline CDR1 LNHDA, CDR2 SQIVND (reference sequence). V trimming: 7 bases; J trimming: 10 bases; junction bases outside the gene matches: 10. The V and J genes are TRBV19 and TRBJ1-1, with 12 bases aligning to TRBD1. The specimen was peripheral blood, collected in the first trimester of pregnancy. This sequence originates from a female donor in good health, enrolled as a control in a pregnancy study. DNA for the CDR3: TGTGCCAGTAAGTTGGGACAGGGGGCGGAAGGAGCTTTCTTT. Protein sequence: CASKLGQGAEGAFF.